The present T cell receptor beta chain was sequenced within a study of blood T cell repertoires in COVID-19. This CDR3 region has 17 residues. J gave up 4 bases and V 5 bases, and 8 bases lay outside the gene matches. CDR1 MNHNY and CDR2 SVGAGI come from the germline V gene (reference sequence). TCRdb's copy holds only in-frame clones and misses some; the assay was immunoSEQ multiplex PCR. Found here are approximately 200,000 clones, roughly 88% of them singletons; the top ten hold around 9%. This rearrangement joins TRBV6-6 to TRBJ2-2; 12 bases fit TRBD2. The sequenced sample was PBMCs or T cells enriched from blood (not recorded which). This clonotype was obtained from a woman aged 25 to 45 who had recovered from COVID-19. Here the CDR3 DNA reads TGTGCCAGCAGTCCGCACGGACTAGCGGGATTCACCGGGGAGCTGTTTTTT. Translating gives CASSPHGLAGFTGELFF.